This note documents a single TCR beta chain sequence. Antigen unknown. One base away lies a much larger clone, so this may be a sequencing read error. The data derive from a study of blood T cells in healthy people across ages. Whole-study results and caveats: When one million T cells were used, diversity estimates were thought to be underestimates.

Next came a second PCR, run for about 6 to 11 cycles, which used a sample-barcoded 5' primer along with a J-beta primer mix. TCRdb passed the 5' RACE reads through MiXCR, listing each CDR3 protein once. The sample includes around 1,000,000 distinct CDR3 sequences, around 27% of them seen just once. Each donor supplied roughly 10 milliliters of peripheral blood. This CDR3 has 10 residues. The germline CDR1 and CDR2 sequences are MNHEY and SVGEGT. These sequences were also reported in another study, on T cells of mothers and their children.

Sequencing used blood. The V and J genes are TRBV6-2 or TRBV6-3 and TRBJ2-7; D call uncertain. This clonotype was sampled from a girl aged 2-15 years in good health. CDR3 DNA sequence: TGTGCCAGCAGTCGCTACGAGCAGCACTTC. Translated, it gives CASSRYEQHF.